The source of this TCR beta chain is a study of T-cell reconstitution after alpha-beta-depleted transplantation in children. This clonotype was seen repeatedly, ten times or more. Trimming pared 0 bases from V and 1 base from J, leaving 8 bases between. This CDR3 comprises 15 residues. A library of TCRbeta sequences, prepared with unique molecular identifiers, was generated. MiXCR was run by TCRdb on the PCR reads, yielding one entry per CDR3 protein. Among hundreds of thousands of distinct CDR3 sequences listed, 8% to 11% were seen once. The sequence was obtained from a human donor who donated a stem cell graft to a child with acute myeloid leukemia. The J gene is TRBJ2-3, the V gene TRBV12-3 or TRBV12-4, with D unclear. The starting material was PBMCs from the stem cell graft donor, obtained from the stem cell graft. For the CDR3, the DNA is TGTGCCAGCAGTTTAGCGGGTAGGGGCACAGATACGCAGTATTTT. This encodes CASSLAGRGTDTQYF.